The entry below describes one TCR beta chain. The sample is drawn from a study of cytomegalovirus exposure and HLA in healthy donors. V dropped 11 bases and J dropped 6; count of bases not matched to a gene: 11. This CDR3 comprises 14 residues. The V gene's germline CDR1 is SNHLY and CDR2 FYNNEI. Primers included in the PCR were 60 Vbeta and 13 Jbeta primers. Method: immunoSEQ multiplex PCR; TCRdb's copy keeps in-frame clones and lacks some. This table holds 100,000 to 150,000 clones, 78% found once. The TCR sequence derives from a young woman in good health and CMV-seronegative. V gene TRBV2 combines with J gene TRBJ2-2; 8 positions match TRBD2. Specimen: PBMCs. CDR3: CAVVSGGAAGELFF. CDR3 coding DNA: TGTGCCGTCGTTTCGGGGGGGGCCGCCGGGGAGCTGTTTTTT.